Listed here are 23 T cell receptor beta chains from one sample, sequenced in a study of shared clonotypes between healthy human individuals. Sequencing was performed with immunoSEQ multiplex PCR; in TCRdb, only in-frame clones are kept and a portion is missing. In the table there are millions of clones, approximately 95% of which are singletons. Naivety among CD8 cells was defined by CD45RO negativity and positive CCR7 selection, thereby excluding terminally differentiated effector memory CD45RA+ cells. Sequenced sample: naive CD8+ T cells sorted from blood. These receptor sequences come from a man in his late teens or twenties in good health.

The chain uses TRBV30 and TRBJ2-6; no clear D. Germline CDR1 is GTSNPN and CDR2 is SVGIG (reference sequence). The CDR3 sequence is 15 residues long. V was shortened by 3 bases and J by 2 bases, with 11 bases between the two germline ends. DNA for the CDR3: TGTGCCTGGAGCGTTGGTGGGGCTGGGGCCAACGTCCTGACTTTC. This sequence encodes CAWSVGGAGANVLTF.

This clone appeared once. The chain combines TRBV7-9 with TRBJ2-3, with D maybe TRBD2 (5 bases). Trimming shortened V by 0 bases and J by 2 bases, and 21 bases separated the two germline ends. From germline, CDR1 is SEHNR and CDR2 FQNEAQ (reference sequence). This CDR3 region has 19 residues. The CDR3 DNA sequence: TGTGCCAGCAGCTTAGCGCTTATCGGCGGGCCCGGACTCACAGATACGCAGTATTTT. Protein sequence: CASSLALIGGPGLTDTQYF.

On this clone: The junction and the germline gene differ at one end; a read error may be behind it. This chain uses TRBV4-3 with TRBJ1-2; 8 bases agree with TRBD1. The CDR3 is 16 residues long. Germline V CDR1 and CDR2: LGHNA, YSLEER. CDR3 in amino acids: CASSQARTGLIPPYSF. The CDR3 DNA follows: TGCGCCAGCAGCCAAGCCCGGACAGGGCTGATTCCACCATACTCTTTC.

The chain employs TRBV4-1 and TRBJ2-6; TRBD2 is a possible D gene (6 bases). V lost 1 base to trimming and J lost 2 bases, with 12 bases between them. The CDR3 is made up of 17 amino acids. CDR1 and CDR2 from the germline V gene are MGHRA and YSYEKL. The CDR3 bases are TGCGCCAGCAGCCAAGGACTAGGAGGTGCTGGGGCCAACGTCCTGACTTTC. Protein product: CASSQGLGGAGANVLTF.

DNA of the CDR3: TGTGCCAGCAGCTTCCCTATGGGCAGGCCTTTCCAAGAGACCCAGTACTTC. Its protein product is CASSFPMGRPFQETQYF. This chain links TRBV7-9 with TRBJ2-5; D unresolved. CDR1 is SEHNR, CDR2 FQNEAQ, per germline (reference sequence). The CDR3 covers 17 residues. Deletions cut 3 bases from V and 1 base from J, with 18 bases between. The full variable domain, its missing parts supplied by reference TRBV7-9 and TRBJ2-5, is DTGVSQNPRHKITKRGQNVTFRCDPISEHNRLYWYRQTLGQGPEFLTYFQNEAQLEKSRLLSDRFSAERPKGSFSTLEIQRTEQGDSAMYLCASSFPMGRPFQETQYFGPGTRLLVL.

Only one count was recorded for this clone. The J gene is TRBJ2-5, the V gene TRBV4-1; 7 positions agree with TRBD2. In germline, CDR1 is MGHRA, CDR2 YSYEKL. The CDR3 extends over 16 amino acids. J gave up 3 bases and V 1 base, and 8 bases lay outside the gene matches. CDR3 nucleotides: TGCGCCAGCAGCCAAGGCCCCGGGACTACCAAAGAGACCCAGTACTTC. Protein: CASSQGPGTTKETQYF.

The chain combines TRBV28 with TRBJ2-7; D assignment may be TRBD1 or TRBD2 (7 bases each). The CDR3 sequence is 13 residues long. CDR1 MDHEN and CDR2 SYDVKM come from the germline V gene. Trimming left V 6 bases short and J 4 bases short, with 13 bases between. CDR3 sequence: CASSERGQYEQYF. The DNA for the CDR3 is TGTGCCAGCAGCGAGCGGGGACAGTACGAGCAGTACTTC.

With respect to this clone: Additional DNA sequences in this sample encode the identical CDR3. The V and J genes are TRBV7-9 and TRBJ2-1; TRBD1 agrees at 10 bases. With V trimmed by 5 bases and J by 7 bases, 8 bases remained unmatched. Germline CDR1 reads SEHNR; CDR2 reads FQNEAQ (reference sequence). The CDR3 consists of 15 residues. This CDR3 is CASSPPGQGWNEQFF. CDR3 bases: TGTGCCAGCAGCCCGCCGGGACAGGGGTGGAATGAGCAGTTCTTC.

V is TRBV4-1 and J is TRBJ2-1; D is undetermined. The CDR3 covers 15 residues. V was pared by 0 bases and J by 5 bases, with 11 bases between. Germline CDR1 reads MGHRA; CDR2 reads YSYEKL. In DNA form, the CDR3 reads TGCGCCAGCAGCCAAGATGAGAGCAGGCACAATGAGCAGTTCTTC. Amino acid sequence: CASSQDESRHNEQFF.

This clone appeared a single time. The CDR3 sequence is CASSRREGKLDEQFF. CDR3 nucleotides: TGTGCCAGCAGTCGCCGGGAGGGGAAACTCGATGAGCAGTTCTTC. The chain uses TRBV6-5 and TRBJ2-1, with 8 nucleotides matching TRBD2. Trimming removed 5 bases from V and 8 bases from J; junction bases left unmatched: 11. Germline V gene lookup returns CDR1 MNHEY and CDR2 SVGAGI. The CDR3 sequence is 15 residues long.

A word on this clone: This specimen includes other DNA sequences encoding the same CDR3. The V call is TRBV11-2, the J call TRBJ2-7; perhaps TRBD1 as D (5 bases). V was shortened by 1 base and J by 3 bases, with 7 bases between the two germline ends. The CDR3 has 13 residues. Germline V gives CDR1 SGHAT, CDR2 FQNNGV. CDR3 protein: CASSLGTFYEQYF. The CDR3 nucleotides read TGTGCCAGCAGCTTAGGGACATTCTACGAGCAGTACTTC.

This chain joins TRBV5-4 and TRBJ2-1; 9 nucleotides agree with TRBD2. The V and J ends lost 4 bases and 9 bases, in that order; junction bases with no gene match: 20. The CDR3 consists of 18 residues. The V gene's germline CDR1 is SGHNT and CDR2 YYREEE (reference sequence). The CDR3 DNA reads TGTGCCAGCAGCCCCACCCAAACTAGCGGGTGGGCCGGGTTTGAGCAGTTCTTC. Its translation: CASSPTQTSGWAGFEQFF.

CDR3 amino acids: CSARRGEEAFF. The CDR3 DNA follows: TGCAGTGCTAGACGCGGGGAAGAAGCTTTCTTT. The V gene is TRBV20-1, the J gene TRBJ1-1, with D uncertain. Germline lookup yields CDR1 DFQATT and CDR2 SNEGSKA (reference sequence). Trimming took 2 bases from V and 8 from J, leaving 9 bases between them. CDR3 length: 11 amino acids.

DNA of the CDR3: TGTGCCGGTAGCAATCAGCCCCAGCATTTT. Translating it yields CAGSNQPQHF. The chain links TRBV6-5 to TRBJ1-5; D gene ambiguous. Per the germline V gene, CDR1 is MNHEY and CDR2 is SVGAGI. Between the trimmed V and J ends, which lost 11 bases and 0 bases, there was a span of 2 bases. The CDR3 contains 10 residues.

V is TRBV4-1 and J is TRBJ2-5; 9 bases are shared with TRBD2. The J segment lost 4 bases and the V segment lost 1 base, leaving 10 bases of the junction unmatched. The length of the CDR3 is 17 residues. From germline, CDR1 is MGHRA and CDR2 YSYEKL. CDR3 DNA sequence: TGCGCCAGCAGCCAAGGGCACGGACTAGCGATAGGAGAGACCCAGTACTTC. Amino acid sequence: CASSQGHGLAIGETQYF.

V gene TRBV27 combines with J gene TRBJ2-3, with a possible D match to TRBD1 (5 bases). Germline lookup yields CDR1 MNHEY and CDR2 SMNVEV (reference sequence). The CDR3 runs to 17 residues. Trimming pared 6 bases from V and 3 bases from J, leaving 22 bases between. The CDR3 coding sequence is TGTGCCAGCAGCAGCACGGTGGTCCAGGGTAGGACAGATACGCAGTATTTT. Translation: CASSSTVVQGRTDTQYF.

The chain uses TRBV11-2 and TRBJ2-7; 7 bases fit TRBD2. This CDR3 comprises 12 residues. Germline V gene data show CDR1 as SGHAT and CDR2 as FQNNGV. Losses at the gene ends were 7 bases for V and 3 bases for J; bases not matched to a gene: 3. CDR3 bases: TGTGCCAGCACTCCGGGGGGCTACGAGCAGTACTTC. Amino acids: CASTPGGYEQYF.

The chain combines TRBV28 with TRBJ1-1; D might be TRBD1 (6 bases). Deletions cut 3 bases from V and 5 bases from J, with 16 bases between. The length of the CDR3 is 15 residues. Germline CDR1 is MDHEN and CDR2 is SYDVKM. CDR3 region: CASSLRDSTGTEAFF. CDR3 nucleotide sequence: TGTGCCAGCAGTTTGCGCGACAGCACAGGGACTGAAGCTTTCTTT.

The chain uses TRBV6-6 and TRBJ1-1; the match to TRBD1 covers 7 bases. The CDR3 runs to 13 residues. Losses at the gene ends were 8 bases for V and 0 bases for J; bases not matched to a gene: 3. CDR1 and CDR2 from the germline V gene are MNHNY and SVGAGI (reference sequence). This chain's CDR3 is CASLTGMNTEAFF. CDR3 coding DNA: TGTGCCAGCCTGACAGGGATGAACACTGAAGCTTTCTTT.

The chain combines TRBV27 with TRBJ2-2; TRBD2 might be the D (5 bases). V shed 2 bases and J shed 2 bases, with 9 bases lying between them. The germline CDR1 and CDR2 sequences are MNHEY and SMNVEV (reference sequence). This CDR3 contains 15 residues. This CDR3 is CASSLGLTNTGELFF. CDR3 in DNA: TGTGCCAGCAGTTTAGGACTTACTAACACCGGGGAGCTGTTTTTT.

The chain is built from TRBV27 and TRBJ2-7; the match to TRBD1 covers 7 bases. CDR3 length: 13 residues. V was clipped by 5 bases and J by 3 bases; unmatched bases: 4. Germline assignment: CDR1 MNHEY and CDR2 SMNVEV (reference sequence). CDR3 region: CASSPTGNYEQYF. CDR3 nucleotides: TGTGCCAGCAGTCCGACAGGGAACTACGAGCAGTACTTC.

V gene TRBV4-1 combines with J gene TRBJ2-3; D possibly corresponds to TRBD1 (6 bases). Between the trimmed V and J ends, which lost 3 bases and 9 bases, there was a span of 10 bases. Germline V gene data show CDR1 as MGHRA and CDR2 as YSYEKL. The CDR3 is 12 amino acids. The CDR3 DNA follows: TGCGCCAGCAGCCAGCTAGGGGGAACGCAGTATTTT. Translated: CASSQLGGTQYF.

The chain recombines TRBV15 with TRBJ1-5; tentative D call: TRBD1 (6 bases). The germline V gene encodes CDR1 LNHNV and CDR2 YYDKDF (reference sequence). The CDR3 spans 15 residues. Trimming took 3 bases from V and 2 from J, leaving 11 bases between them. CDR3 loop: CATSSWGAGNQPQHF. CDR3 in DNA: TGTGCCACCAGCAGTTGGGGGGCTGGCAATCAGCCCCAGCATTTT. Filled out from reference TRBV15 and TRBJ1-5, the complete variable domain reads DAMVIQNPRYQVTQFGKPVTLSCSQTLNHNVMYWYQQKSSQAPKLLFHYYDKDFNNEADTPDNFQSRRPNTSFCFLDIRSPGLGDTAMYLCATSSWGAGNQPQHFGDGTRLSIL.